These T cell receptor beta chains were read from a single sample in a study of shared clonotypes between healthy human individuals. TCRdb's table, derived via immunoSEQ multiplex PCR, lists solely in-frame clones and lacks some. The table lists millions of clones, more than 85% of them singletons. Sequencing used naive CD8+ T cells from PBMCs. These TCRs come from a man in his late teens or twenties in good health. Some clones in this sample may be carry-over from other donors' samples. CDR3s leave out the opening cysteine and the closing phenylalanine or tryptophan. A D gene is named only where the DNA matches it firmly.

CDR3aa	d_gene	v_gene	j_gene
ARSLTEHQPQH	-	TRBV5-3	TRBJ1-5
ASSHNTEAF	-	TRBV7-9	TRBJ1-1
ASSLGLAGALGNEQF	TRBD2	TRBV5-4	TRBJ2-1
ASSPRVANYGYT	-	TRBV13	TRBJ1-2
ASSKGNVGDRSYEQY	-	TRBV21-1	TRBJ2-7
ASSPDRARYEQY	TRBD1	TRBV5-1	TRBJ2-7
ASSSDSLNTEAF	-	TRBV9	TRBJ1-1
ASSQELWSSNQPQH	-	TRBV4-3	TRBJ1-5
ASSPLPGTGAAKNIQY	TRBD1	TRBV28	TRBJ2-4
ASSAGHTYEQY	-	TRBV9	TRBJ2-7
ASSSRQETNEKLF	-	TRBV7-9	TRBJ1-4